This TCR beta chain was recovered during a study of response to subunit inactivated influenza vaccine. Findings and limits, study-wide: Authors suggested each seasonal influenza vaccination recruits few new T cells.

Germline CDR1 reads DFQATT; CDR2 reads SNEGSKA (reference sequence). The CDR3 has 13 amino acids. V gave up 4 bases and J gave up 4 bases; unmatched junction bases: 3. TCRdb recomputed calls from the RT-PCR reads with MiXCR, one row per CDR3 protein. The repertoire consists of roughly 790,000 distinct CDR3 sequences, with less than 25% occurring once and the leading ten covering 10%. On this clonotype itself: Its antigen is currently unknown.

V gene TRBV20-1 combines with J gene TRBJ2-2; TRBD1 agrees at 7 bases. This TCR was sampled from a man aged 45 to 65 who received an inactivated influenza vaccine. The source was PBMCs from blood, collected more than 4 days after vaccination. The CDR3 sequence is CSATRTGTGELFF. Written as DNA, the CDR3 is TGCAGTGCTACCCGGACAGGCACCGGGGAGCTGTTTTTT.